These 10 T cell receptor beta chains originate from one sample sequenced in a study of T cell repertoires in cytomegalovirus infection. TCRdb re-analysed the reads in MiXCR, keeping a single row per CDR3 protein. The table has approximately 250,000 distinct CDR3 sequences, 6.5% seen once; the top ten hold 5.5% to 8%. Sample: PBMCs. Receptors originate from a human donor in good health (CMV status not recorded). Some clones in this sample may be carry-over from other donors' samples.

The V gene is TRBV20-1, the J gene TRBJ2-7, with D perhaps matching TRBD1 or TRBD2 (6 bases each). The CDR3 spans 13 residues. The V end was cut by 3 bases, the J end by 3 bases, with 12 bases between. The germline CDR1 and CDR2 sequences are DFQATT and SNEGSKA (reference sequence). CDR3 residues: CSAREQGGYEQYF. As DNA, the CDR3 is TGCAGTGCTAGGGAACAGGGAGGCTACGAGCAGTACTTC.

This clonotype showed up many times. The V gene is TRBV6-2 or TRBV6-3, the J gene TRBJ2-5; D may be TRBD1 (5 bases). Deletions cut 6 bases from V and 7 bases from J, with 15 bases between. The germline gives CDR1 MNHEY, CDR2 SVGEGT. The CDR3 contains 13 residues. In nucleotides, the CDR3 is TGTGCCAGCAGCCAACTCCCGCAGGGGACCCAGTACTTC. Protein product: CASSQLPQGTQYF.

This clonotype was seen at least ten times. The CDR3 sequence is CASSLEGQGSSYEQYF. CDR3 sequence (DNA): TGTGCCAGCAGCTTGGAGGGACAGGGGAGCTCCTACGAGCAGTACTTC. This sequence joins TRBV11-3 and TRBJ2-7; 10 nucleotides match TRBD1. V gave up 3 bases and J gave up 0 bases; unmatched junction bases: 5. The CDR3 consists of 16 residues. Germline V CDR1 and CDR2: SGHNT, YENEEA.

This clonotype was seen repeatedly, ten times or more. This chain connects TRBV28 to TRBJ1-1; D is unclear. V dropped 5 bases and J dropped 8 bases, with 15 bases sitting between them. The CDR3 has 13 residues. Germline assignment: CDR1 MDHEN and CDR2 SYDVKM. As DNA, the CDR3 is TGTGCCAGCAGTCCTCCCCGGGTGGAGGAAGCTTTCTTT. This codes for CASSPPRVEEAFF. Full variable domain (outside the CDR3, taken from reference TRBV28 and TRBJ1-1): DVKVTQSSRYLVKRTGEKVFLECVQDMDHENMFWYRQDPGLGLRLIYFSYDVKMKEKGDIPEGYSVSREKKERFSLILESASTNQTSMYLCASSPPRVEEAFFGQGTRLTVV.

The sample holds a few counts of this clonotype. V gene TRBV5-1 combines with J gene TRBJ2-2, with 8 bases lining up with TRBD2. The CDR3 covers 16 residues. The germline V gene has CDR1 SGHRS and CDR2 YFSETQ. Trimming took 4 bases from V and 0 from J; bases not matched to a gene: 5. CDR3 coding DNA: TGCGCCAGCAGCCCCACAGCGGGAGCGAACACCGGGGAGCTGTTTTTT. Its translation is CASSPTAGANTGELFF.

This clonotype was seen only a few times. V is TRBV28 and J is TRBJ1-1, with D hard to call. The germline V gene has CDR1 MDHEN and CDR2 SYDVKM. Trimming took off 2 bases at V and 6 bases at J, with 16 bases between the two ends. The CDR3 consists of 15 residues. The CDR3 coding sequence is TGTGCCAGCAGTTTAAACCCCCCTTCGCCCCCTGAAGCTTTCTTT. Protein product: CASSLNPPSPPEAFF.

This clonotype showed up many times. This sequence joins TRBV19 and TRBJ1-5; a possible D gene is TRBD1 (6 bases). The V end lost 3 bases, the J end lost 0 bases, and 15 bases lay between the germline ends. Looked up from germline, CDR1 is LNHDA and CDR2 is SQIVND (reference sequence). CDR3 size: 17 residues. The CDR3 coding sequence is TGTGCCAGTAGTATTCGTTGGACAGACAATAGCAATCAGCCCCAGCATTTT. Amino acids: CASSIRWTDNSNQPQHF.

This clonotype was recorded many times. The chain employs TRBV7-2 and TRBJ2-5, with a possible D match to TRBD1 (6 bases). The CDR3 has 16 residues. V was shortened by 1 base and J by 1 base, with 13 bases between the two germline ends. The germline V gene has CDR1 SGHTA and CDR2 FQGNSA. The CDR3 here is CASSLGPQGSQETQYF. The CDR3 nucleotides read TGTGCCAGCAGCTTAGGACCCCAGGGGTCCCAAGAGACCCAGTACTTC.

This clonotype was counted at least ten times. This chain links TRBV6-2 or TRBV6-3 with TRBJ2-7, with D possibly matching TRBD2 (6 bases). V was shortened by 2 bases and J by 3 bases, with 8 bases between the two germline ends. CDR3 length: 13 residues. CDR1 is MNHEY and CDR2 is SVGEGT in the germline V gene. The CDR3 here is CASSYGGFYEQYF. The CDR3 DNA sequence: TGTGCCAGCAGTTACGGAGGGTTCTACGAGCAGTACTTC.

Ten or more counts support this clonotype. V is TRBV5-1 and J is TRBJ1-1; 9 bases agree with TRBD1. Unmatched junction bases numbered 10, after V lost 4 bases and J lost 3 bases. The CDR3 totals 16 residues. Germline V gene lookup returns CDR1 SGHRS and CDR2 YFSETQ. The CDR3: CASSTYRTGVDTEAFF. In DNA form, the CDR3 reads TGCGCCAGCAGCACCTATAGGACAGGGGTGGACACTGAAGCTTTCTTT.